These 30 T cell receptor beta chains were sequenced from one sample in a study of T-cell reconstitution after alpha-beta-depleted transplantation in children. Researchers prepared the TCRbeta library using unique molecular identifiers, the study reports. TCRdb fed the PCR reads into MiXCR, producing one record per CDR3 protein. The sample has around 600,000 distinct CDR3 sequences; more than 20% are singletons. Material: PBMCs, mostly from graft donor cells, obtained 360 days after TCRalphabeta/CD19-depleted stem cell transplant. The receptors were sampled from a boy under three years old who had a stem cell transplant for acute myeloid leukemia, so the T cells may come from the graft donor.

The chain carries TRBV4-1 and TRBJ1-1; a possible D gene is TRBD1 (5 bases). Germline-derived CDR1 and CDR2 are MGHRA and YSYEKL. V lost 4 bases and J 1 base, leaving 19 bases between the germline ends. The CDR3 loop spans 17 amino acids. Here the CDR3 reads CASSPTPSRTPNTEAFF. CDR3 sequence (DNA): TGCGCCAGCAGCCCCACCCCTAGCAGGACACCGAACACTGAAGCTTTCTTT.

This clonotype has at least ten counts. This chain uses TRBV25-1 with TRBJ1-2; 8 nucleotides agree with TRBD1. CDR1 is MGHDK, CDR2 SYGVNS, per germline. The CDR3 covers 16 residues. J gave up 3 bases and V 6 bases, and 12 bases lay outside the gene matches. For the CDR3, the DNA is TGTGCCAGCAGCCCCAGGACAGGGCGTGTAGACTATGGCTACACCTTC. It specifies CASSPRTGRVDYGYTF.

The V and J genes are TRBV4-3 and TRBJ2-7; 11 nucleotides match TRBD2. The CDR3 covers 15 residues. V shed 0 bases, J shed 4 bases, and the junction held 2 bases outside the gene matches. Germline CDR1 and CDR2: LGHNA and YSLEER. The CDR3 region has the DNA TGCGCCAGCAGCCAAGAGACTAGCGGGGTATACGAGCAGTACTTC. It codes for CASSQETSGVYEQYF.

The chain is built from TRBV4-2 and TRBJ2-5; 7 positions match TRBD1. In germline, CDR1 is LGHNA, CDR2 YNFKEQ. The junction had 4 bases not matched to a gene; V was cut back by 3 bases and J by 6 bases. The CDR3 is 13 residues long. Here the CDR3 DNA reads TGTGCCAGCAGCCAGGAGACAGGGAAGACCCAGTACTTC. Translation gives CASSQETGKTQYF.

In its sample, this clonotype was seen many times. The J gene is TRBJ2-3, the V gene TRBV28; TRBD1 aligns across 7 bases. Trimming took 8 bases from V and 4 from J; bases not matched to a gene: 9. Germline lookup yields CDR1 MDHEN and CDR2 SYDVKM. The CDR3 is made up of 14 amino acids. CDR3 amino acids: CASAVRQGADTQYF. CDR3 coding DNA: TGTGCCAGCGCTGTGAGACAGGGTGCAGATACGCAGTATTTT.

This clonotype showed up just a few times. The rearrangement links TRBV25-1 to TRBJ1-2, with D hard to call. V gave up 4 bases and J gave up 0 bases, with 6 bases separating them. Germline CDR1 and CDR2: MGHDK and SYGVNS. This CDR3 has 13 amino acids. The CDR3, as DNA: TGTGCCAGCAGTGTTGAGTCTAACTATGGCTACACCTTC. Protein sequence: CASSVESNYGYTF.

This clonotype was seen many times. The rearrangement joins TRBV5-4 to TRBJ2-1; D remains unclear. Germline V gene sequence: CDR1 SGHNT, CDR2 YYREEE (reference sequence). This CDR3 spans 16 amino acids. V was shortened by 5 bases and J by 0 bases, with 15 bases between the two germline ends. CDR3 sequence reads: CASRPRTVTSYNEQFF. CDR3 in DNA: TGTGCCAGCAGACCCCGGACCGTCACCTCCTACAATGAGCAGTTCTTC.

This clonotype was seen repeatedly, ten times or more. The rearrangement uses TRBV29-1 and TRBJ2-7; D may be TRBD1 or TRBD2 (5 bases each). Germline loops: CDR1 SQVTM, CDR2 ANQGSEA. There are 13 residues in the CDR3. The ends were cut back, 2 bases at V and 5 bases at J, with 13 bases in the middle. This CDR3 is CSVEWGSVHEQYF. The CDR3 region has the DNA TGCAGCGTTGAATGGGGGAGTGTCCACGAGCAGTACTTC.

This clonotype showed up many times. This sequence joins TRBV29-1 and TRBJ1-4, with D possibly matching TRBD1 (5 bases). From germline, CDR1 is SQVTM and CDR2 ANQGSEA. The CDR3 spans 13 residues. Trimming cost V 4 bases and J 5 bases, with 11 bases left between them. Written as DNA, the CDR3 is TGCAGCGTTGGGGGGACGGCGAATGAAAAACTGTTTTTT. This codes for CSVGGTANEKLFF.

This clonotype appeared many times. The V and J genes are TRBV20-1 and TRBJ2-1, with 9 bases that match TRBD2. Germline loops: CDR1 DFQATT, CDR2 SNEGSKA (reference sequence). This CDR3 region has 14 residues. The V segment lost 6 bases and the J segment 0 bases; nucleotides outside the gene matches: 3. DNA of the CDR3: TGCAGTGCCGGGACTAGCAGCTCCTACAATGAGCAGTTCTTC. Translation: CSAGTSSSYNEQFF.

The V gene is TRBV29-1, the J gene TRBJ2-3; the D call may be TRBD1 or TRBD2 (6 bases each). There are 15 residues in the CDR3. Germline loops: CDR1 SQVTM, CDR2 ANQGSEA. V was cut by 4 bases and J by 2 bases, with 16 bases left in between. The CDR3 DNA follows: TGCAGCGTTGGGGGGGCTTCTTCAAACACAGATACGCAGTATTTT. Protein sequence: CSVGGASSNTDTQYF.

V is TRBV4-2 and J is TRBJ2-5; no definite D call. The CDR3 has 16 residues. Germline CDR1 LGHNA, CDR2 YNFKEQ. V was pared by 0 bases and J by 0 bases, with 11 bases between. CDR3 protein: CASSQDPSPYQETQYF. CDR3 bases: TGTGCCAGCAGCCAAGATCCGAGCCCGTACCAAGAGACCCAGTACTTC.

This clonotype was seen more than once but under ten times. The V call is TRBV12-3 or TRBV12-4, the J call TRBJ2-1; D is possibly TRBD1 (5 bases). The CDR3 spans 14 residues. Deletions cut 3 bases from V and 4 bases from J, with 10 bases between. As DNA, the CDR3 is TGTGCCAGCAGTTTGTTGGACAAGTACAATGAGCAGTTCTTC. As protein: CASSLLDKYNEQFF.

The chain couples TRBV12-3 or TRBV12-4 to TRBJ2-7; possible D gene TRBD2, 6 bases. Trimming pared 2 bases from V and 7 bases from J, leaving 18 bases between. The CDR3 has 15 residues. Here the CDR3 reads CASSLSQTLAGEQYF. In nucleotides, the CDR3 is TGTGCCAGCAGTTTATCCCAGACCCTCGCGGGGGAGCAGTACTTC.

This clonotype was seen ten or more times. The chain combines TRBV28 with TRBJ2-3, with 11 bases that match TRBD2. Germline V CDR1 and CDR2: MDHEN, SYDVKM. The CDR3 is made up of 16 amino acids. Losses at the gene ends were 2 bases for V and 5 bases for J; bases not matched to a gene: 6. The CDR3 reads CASSLGLAGGEDTQYF. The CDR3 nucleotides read TGTGCCAGCAGTTTAGGGCTAGCGGGGGGCGAAGATACGCAGTATTTT.

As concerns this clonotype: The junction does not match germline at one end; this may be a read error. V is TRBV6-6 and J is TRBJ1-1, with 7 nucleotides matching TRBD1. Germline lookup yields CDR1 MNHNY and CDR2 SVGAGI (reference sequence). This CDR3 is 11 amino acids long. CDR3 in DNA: TGTGCCAGCAGTCTCGGCGACAGGGCCAACTTT. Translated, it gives CASSLGDRANF.

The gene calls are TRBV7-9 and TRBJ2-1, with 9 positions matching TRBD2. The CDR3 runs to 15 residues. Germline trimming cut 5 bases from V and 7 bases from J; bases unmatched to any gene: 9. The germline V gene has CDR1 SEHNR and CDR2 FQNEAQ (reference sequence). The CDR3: CASSPTSGPSNEQFF. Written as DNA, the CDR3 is TGTGCCAGCAGCCCGACTAGCGGACCTAGTAATGAGCAGTTCTTC.

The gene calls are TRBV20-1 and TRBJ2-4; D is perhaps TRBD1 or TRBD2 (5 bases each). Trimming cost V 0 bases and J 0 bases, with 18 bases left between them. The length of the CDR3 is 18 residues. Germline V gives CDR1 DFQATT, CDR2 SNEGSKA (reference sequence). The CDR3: CSAREGSQRGVAKNIQYF. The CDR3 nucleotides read TGCAGTGCTAGAGAGGGTAGTCAAAGAGGGGTAGCCAAAAACATTCAGTACTTC.

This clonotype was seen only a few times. For the CDR3, the DNA is TGCAGTGGTCTGAACAATGAGCAGTTCTTC. It is translated as CSGLNNEQFF. The chain employs TRBV20-1 and TRBJ2-1, with D unclear. The ends were cut back, 7 bases at V and 5 bases at J, with 6 bases in the middle. Germline V gene lookup returns CDR1 DFQATT and CDR2 SNEGSKA (reference sequence). The CDR3 is 10 amino acids.

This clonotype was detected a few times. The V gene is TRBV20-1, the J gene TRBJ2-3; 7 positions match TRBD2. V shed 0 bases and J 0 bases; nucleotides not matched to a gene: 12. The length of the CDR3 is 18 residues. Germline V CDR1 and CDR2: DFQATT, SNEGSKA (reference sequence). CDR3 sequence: CSARDMGGGPTSTDTQYF. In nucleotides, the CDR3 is TGCAGTGCTAGAGATATGGGGGGGGGTCCTACTAGCACAGATACGCAGTATTTT.

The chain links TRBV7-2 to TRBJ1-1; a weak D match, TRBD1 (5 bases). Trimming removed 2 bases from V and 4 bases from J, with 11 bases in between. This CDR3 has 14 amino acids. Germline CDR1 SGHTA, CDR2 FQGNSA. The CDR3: CASSLNRLATEAFF. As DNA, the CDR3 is TGTGCCAGCAGCTTAAACAGGCTTGCCACTGAAGCTTTCTTT.

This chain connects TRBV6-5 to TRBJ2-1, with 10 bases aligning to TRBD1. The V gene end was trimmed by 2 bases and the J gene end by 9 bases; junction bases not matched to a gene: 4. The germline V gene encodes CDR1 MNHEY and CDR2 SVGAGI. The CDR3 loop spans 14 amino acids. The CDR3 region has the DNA TGTGCCAGCAGTTACGGAGGGACAGGGGTTGAGCAGTTCTTC. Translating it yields CASSYGGTGVEQFF.

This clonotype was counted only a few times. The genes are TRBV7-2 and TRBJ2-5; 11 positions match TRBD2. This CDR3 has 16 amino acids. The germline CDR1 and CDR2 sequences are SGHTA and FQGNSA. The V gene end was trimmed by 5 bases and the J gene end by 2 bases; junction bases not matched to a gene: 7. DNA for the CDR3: TGTGCCAGCAGCCCGAATCTAGCGGGGGGACAAGAGACCCAGTACTTC. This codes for CASSPNLAGGQETQYF.

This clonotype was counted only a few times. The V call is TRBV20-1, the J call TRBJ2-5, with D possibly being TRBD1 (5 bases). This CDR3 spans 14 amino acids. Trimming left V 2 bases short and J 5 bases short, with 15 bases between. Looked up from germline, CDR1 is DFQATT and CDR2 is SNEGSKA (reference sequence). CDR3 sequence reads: CSARLGASLETQYF. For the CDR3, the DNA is TGCAGTGCTAGACTTGGGGCCTCCCTCGAGACCCAGTACTTC.

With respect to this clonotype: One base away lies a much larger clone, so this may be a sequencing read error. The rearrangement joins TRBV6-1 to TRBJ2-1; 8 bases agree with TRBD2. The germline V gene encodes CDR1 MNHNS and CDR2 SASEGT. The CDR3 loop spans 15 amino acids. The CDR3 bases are TGTGCCAGCTCCAGACCGGGACTAGGGAAGCCTCTGCAGTGCTTC. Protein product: CASSRPGLGKPLQCF.

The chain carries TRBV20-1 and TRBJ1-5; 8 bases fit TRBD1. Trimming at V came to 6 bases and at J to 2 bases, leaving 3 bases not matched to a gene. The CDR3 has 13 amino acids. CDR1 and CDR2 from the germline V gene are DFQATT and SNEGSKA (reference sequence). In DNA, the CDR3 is TGCAGTGCCCAGGGGGCAGGCAATCAGCCCCAGCATTTT. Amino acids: CSAQGAGNQPQHF.

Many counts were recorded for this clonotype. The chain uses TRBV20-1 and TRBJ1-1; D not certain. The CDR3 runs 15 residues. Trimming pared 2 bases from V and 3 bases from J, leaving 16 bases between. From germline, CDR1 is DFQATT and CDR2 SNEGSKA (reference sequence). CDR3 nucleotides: TGCAGTGCTAGACCCTCCAACTTGGAGTACACTGAAGCTTTCTTT. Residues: CSARPSNLEYTEAFF.

CDR3 nucleotides: TGTGCCAGCAGCTTTACTGGGGGCGGGGTGAATCAGCCCCAGCATTTT. It specifies CASSFTGGGVNQPQHF. This chain connects TRBV5-6 to TRBJ1-5; the D gene is possibly TRBD1 (6 bases). The V end was cut by 2 bases, the J end by 4 bases, with 16 bases between. Per germline, CDR1 SGHDT and CDR2 YYEEEE. CDR3 size: 16 residues.

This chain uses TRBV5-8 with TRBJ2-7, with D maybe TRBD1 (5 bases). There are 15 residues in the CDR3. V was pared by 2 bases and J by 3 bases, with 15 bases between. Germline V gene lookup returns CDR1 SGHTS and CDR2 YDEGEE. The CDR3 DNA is TGTGCCAGCAGCTTCCAGACAGTACTCCTCTACGAGCAGTACGTC. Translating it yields CASSFQTVLLYEQYV.

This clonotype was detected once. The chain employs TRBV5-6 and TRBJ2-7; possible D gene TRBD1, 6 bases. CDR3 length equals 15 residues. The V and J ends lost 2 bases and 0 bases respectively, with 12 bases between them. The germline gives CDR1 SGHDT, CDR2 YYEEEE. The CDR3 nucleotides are TGTGCCAGCAGCTTAAGGGGGTGGCCCTCCTACGAGCAGTACTTC. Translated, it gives CASSLRGWPSYEQYF.